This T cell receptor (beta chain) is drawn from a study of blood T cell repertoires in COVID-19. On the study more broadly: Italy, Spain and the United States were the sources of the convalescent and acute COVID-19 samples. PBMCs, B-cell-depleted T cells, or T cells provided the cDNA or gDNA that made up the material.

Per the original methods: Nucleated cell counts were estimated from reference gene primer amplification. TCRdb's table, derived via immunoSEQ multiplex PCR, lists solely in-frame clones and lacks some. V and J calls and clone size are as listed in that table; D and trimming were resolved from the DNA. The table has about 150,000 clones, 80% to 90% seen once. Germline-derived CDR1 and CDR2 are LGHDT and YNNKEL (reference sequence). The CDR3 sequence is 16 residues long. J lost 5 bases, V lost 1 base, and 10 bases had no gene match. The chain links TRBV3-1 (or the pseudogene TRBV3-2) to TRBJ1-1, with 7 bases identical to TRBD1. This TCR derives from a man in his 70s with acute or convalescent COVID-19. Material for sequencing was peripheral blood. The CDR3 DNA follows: TGTGCCAGCAGCCAAGCCGCTGACAGGGCTAGGACTGAAGCTTTCTTT. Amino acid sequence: CASSQAADRARTEAFF.